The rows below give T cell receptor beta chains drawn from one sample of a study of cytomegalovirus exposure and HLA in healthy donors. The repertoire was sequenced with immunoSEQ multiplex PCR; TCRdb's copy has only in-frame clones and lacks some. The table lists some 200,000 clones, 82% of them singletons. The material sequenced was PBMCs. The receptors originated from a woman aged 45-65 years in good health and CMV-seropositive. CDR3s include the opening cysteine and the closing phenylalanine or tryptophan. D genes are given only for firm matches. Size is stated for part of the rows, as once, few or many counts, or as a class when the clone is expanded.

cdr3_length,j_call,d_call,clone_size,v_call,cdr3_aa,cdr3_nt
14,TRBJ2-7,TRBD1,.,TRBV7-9,CASSLKGGFYEQYF,TGTGCCAGCAGCTTGAAAGGGGGCTTCTACGAGCAGTACTTC
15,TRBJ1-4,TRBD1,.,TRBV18,CASSASTDRGEKLFF,TGTGCCAGCTCAGCCAGCACGGACAGGGGTGAAAAACTGTTTTTT
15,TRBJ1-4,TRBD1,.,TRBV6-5,CASSLGQGANEKLFF,TGTGCCAGCAGTCTGGGACAGGGGGCTAATGAAAAACTGTTTTTT
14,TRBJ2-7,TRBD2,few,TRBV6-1,CASSEGGGPYEQYF,TGTGCCAGCAGTGAAGGCGGGGGGCCCTACGAGCAGTACTTC
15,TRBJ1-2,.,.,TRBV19,CASSIPHQRTDGYTF,TGTGCCAGTAGTATCCCCCACCAGCGGACAGATGGCTACACCTTC
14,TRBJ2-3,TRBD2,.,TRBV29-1,CSVGLAGGTDTQYF,TGCAGCGTTGGGTTAGCGGGAGGCACAGATACGCAGTATTTT
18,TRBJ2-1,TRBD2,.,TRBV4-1,CASSQDRGLAGPYNEQFF,TGCGCCAGCAGCCAAGATAGGGGACTAGCGGGGCCCTACAATGAGCAGTTCTTC
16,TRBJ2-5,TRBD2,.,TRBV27,CASSFGGAGPQETQYF,TGTGCCAGCAGTTTCGGGGGGGCAGGCCCCCAAGAGACCCAGTACTTC
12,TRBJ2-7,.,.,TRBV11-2,CASSQTGYEQYF,TGTGCCAGCAGCCAGACAGGCTACGAGCAGTACTTC
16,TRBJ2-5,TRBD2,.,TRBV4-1,CASSQAWAGAQGTQYF,TGCGCCAGCAGCCAAGCCTGGGCGGGAGCTCAGGGGACCCAGTACTTC
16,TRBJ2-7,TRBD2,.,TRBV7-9,CASSPGLAGVSYEQYF,TGTGCCAGCAGCCCGGGACTAGCGGGAGTCTCCTACGAGCAGTACTTC
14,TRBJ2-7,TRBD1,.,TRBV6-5,CASSYATGEYEQYF,TGTGCCAGCAGTTACGCCACAGGGGAATACGAGCAGTACTTC
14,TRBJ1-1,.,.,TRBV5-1,CASSLRTPNTEAFF,TGCGCCAGCAGCTTGAGGACACCGAACACTGAAGCTTTCTTT
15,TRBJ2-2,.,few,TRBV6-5,CASSLTGPGSGELFF,TGTGCCAGCAGTTTGACAGGCCCTGGCTCCGGGGAGCTGTTTTTT
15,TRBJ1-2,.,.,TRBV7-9,CASSLDVIPNYGYTF,TGTGCCAGCAGCTTAGATGTCATCCCTAACTATGGCTACACCTTC
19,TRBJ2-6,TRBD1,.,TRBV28,CASSSSDRVHSSGANVLTF,TGTGCCAGCAGTTCATCAGACAGGGTCCATAGCTCTGGGGCCAACGTCCTGACTTTC
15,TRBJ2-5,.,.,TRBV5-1,CASSLGPRVQETQYF,TGCGCCAGCAGCTTGGGTCCCAGGGTCCAAGAGACCCAGTACTTC
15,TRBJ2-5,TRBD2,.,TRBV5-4,CASSLVAGGGETQYF,TGTGCCAGCAGCTTGGTCGCGGGAGGGGGAGAGACCCAGTACTTC
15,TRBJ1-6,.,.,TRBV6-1,CASRARGAGNSPLHF,TGTGCCAGCAGGGCCCGGGGGGCTGGTAATTCACCCCTCCACTTT
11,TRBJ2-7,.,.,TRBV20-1,CSAKRSVEQYF,TGCAGTGCTAAACGGTCTGTCGAGCAGTACTTC
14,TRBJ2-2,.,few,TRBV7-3,CASSSDRGTGELFF,TGTGCCAGCAGCTCGGACCGGGGGACCGGGGAGCTGTTTTTT
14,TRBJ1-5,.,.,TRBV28,CASTSTELNQPQHF,TGTGCCAGCACCTCGACAGAGCTCAATCAGCCCCAGCATTTT
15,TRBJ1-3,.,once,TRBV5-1,CASSLESGSGNTIYF,TGCGCCAGCAGCTTGGAGTCAGGATCTGGAAACACCATATATTTT
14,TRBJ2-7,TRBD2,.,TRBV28,CASWSGGSSYEQYF,TGTGCCAGCTGGTCGGGAGGAAGCTCCTACGAGCAGTACTTC
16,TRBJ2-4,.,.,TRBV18,CASSPLSDLTKNIQYF,TGTGCCAGCTCACCCCTTTCCGACTTGACCAAAAACATTCAGTACTTC
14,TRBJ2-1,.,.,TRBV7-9,CASVNGGSYNEQFF,TGTGCCAGCGTGAACGGGGGCTCCTACAATGAGCAGTTCTTC
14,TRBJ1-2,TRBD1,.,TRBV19,CASRSGTGYYGYTF,TGTGCCAGTAGGTCCGGGACAGGGTACTATGGCTACACCTTC
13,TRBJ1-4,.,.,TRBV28,CASNDGNNEKLFF,TGTGCCAGCAACGACGGGAATAATGAAAAACTGTTTTTT
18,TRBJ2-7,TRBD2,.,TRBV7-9,CASSLGPTSRESSYEQYF,TGTGCCAGCAGCTTAGGCCCCACGTCGCGGGAGTCCTCCTACGAGCAGTACTTC
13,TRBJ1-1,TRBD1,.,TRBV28,CASSFQGASEAFF,TGTGCCAGCAGTTTTCAGGGGGCTTCTGAAGCTTTCTTT
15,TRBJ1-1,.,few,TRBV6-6,CASSLRLARDTEAFF,TGTGCCAGCAGTTTACGACTAGCACGGGACACTGAAGCTTTCTTT
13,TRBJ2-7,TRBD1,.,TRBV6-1,CASALTGGYEQYF,TGTGCCAGCGCGCTGACAGGGGGCTACGAGCAGTACTTC
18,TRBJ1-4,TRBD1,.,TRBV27,CASGNYGTTGRTNEKLFF,TGTGCCAGCGGGAATTATGGAACGACAGGGAGAACTAATGAAAAACTGTTTTTT
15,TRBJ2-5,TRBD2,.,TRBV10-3,CAISDSGGRQETQYF,TGTGCCATCAGTGACAGCGGGGGGCGACAAGAGACCCAGTACTTC
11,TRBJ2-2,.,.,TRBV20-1,CSAPLGGELFF,TGCAGTGCCCCCCTCGGCGGGGAGCTGTTTTTT
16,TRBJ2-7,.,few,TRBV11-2,CASSPTEDFITYEQYF,TGTGCCAGCAGCCCCACGGAGGACTTTATAACCTACGAGCAGTACTTC
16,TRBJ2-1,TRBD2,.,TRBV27,CASSPGTSGSGNEQFF,TGTGCCAGCAGTCCGGGGACTAGCGGGAGTGGGAATGAGCAGTTCTTC
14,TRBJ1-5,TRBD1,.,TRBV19,CASSVTGGAGPQHF,TGTGCCAGTAGTGTCACAGGGGGCGCGGGGCCCCAGCATTTT
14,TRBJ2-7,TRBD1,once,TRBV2,CASNPHRGPYEQYF,TGTGCCAGCAACCCTCACAGGGGGCCCTACGAGCAGTACTTC
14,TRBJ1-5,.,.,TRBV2,CASSPSLSNQPQHF,TGTGCCAGCAGCCCGTCGTTGAGCAATCAGCCCCAGCATTTT
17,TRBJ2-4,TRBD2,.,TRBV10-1,CAENSLAGDATKNIQYF,TGCGCCGAGAATTCACTAGCGGGTGACGCGACCAAAAACATTCAGTACTTC
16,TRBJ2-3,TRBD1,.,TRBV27,CASSPSPGTGTDTQYF,TGTGCCAGCAGTCCCTCCCCCGGGACAGGGACAGATACGCAGTATTTT
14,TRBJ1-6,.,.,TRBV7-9,CASSFGGTWSPLHF,TGTGCCAGCAGCTTCGGCGGAACGTGGTCACCCCTCCACTTT
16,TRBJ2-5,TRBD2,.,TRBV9,CASSVEASGEWETQYF,TGTGCCAGCAGCGTAGAGGCTAGCGGGGAGTGGGAGACCCAGTACTTC
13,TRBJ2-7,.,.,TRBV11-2,CASSLYRGYEQYF,TGTGCCAGCAGCTTATACCGGGGCTACGAGCAGTACTTC
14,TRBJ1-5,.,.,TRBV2,CASSESRADQPQHF,TGTGCCAGCAGTGAATCGCGGGCTGATCAGCCCCAGCATTTT
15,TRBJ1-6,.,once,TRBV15,CATSSRTSYNSPLHF,TGTGCCACCAGCAGCCGGACATCCTATAATTCACCCCTCCACTTT
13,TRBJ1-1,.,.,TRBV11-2,CASSIGHYTEAFF,TGTGCCAGCAGCATTGGACACTACACTGAAGCTTTCTTT
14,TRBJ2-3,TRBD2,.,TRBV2,CASSETTSVGTQYF,TGTGCCAGCAGTGAAACTACTAGCGTTGGCACGCAGTATTTT
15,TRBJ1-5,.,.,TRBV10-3,CAISDGGVSNQPQHF,TGTGCCATCAGTGATGGAGGAGTTAGCAATCAGCCCCAGCATTTT
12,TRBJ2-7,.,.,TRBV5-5,CASSPGRAEQYF,TGTGCCAGCAGCCCGGGAAGGGCCGAGCAGTACTTC
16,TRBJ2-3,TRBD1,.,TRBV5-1,CASSLGTQGVADTQYF,TGCGCCAGCAGCTTGGGGACCCAGGGGGTCGCAGATACGCAGTATTTT